The clone carrying this TCR beta chain was observed a few times. The record originates from a study of blood T cell repertoires in COVID-19. Study details: Samples came from the United States, Italy and Spain, spanning acute and convalescent COVID-19. PBMCs, B-cell-depleted T cells, or T cells were the source of the cDNA or gDNA that made up the material.

Germline CDR1 reads SGHRS; CDR2 reads YFSETQ. The CDR3 totals 15 residues. Trimming removed 0 bases from V and 5 bases from J, with 11 bases in between. As handled by the study authors: Reference gene primer amplification in the assay estimated nucleated cell counts. The data were produced by immunoSEQ multiplex PCR, yet TCRdb's version contains in-frame clones alone and is incomplete. V and J calls and clone size are those listed in that table; D and trimming were worked out from the DNA. The sample has about 170,000 clones, less than 85% seen once. The receptor comes from a woman older than 75 with acute or convalescent COVID-19. V and J are TRBV5-1 and TRBJ1-4; D perhaps matches TRBD1 (5 bases). The sequenced sample was peripheral blood. CDR3 residues: CASSLAWAGNEKLFF. Here the CDR3 DNA reads TGCGCCAGCAGCTTGGCCTGGGCAGGGAATGAAAAACTGTTTTTT.